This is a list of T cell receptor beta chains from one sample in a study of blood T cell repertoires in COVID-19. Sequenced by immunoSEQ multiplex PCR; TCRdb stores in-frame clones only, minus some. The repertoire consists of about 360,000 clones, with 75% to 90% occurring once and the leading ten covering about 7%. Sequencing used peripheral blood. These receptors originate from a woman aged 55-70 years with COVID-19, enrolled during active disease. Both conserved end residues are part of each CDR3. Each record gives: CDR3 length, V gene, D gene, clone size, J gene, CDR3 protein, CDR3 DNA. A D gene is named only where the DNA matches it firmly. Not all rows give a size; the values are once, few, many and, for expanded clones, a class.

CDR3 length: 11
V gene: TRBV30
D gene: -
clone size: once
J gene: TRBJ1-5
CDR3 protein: CACGSDQPQHF
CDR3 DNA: TGTGCCTGCGGGAGCGATCAGCCCCAGCATTTT

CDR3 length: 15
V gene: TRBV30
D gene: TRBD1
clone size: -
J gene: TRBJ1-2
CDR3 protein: CAWSVAGGQSYGYTF
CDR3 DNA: TGTGCCTGGAGTGTAGCGGGGGGACAGAGTTATGGCTACACCTTC

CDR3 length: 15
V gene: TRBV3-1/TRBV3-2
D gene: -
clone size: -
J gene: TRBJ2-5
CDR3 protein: CASSRGAGYQETQYF
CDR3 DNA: TGTGCCAGCAGCCGAGGGGCGGGGTACCAAGAGACCCAGTACTTC

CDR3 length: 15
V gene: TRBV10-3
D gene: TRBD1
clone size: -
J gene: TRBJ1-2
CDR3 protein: CAIRKQGVFAYGYTF
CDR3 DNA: TGTGCCATCAGGAAACAGGGGGTATTTGCCTATGGCTACACCTTC

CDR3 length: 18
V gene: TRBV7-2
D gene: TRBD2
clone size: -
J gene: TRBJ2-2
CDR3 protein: CASSLRPAGGISTGELFF
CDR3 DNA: TGTGCCAGCAGCTTACGTCCGGCGGGGGGAATTAGCACCGGGGAGCTGTTTTTT

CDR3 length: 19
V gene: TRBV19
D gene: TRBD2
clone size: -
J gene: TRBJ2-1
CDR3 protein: CASSIPSGFGLAGGWEQFF
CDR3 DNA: TGTGCCAGTAGTATCCCCTCCGGGTTTGGTCTAGCGGGGGGTTGGGAGCAGTTCTTC

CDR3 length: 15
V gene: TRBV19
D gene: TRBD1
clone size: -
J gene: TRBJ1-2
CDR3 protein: CASSIDKTGAYGYTF
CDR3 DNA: TGTGCCAGTAGTATAGATAAAACAGGGGCCTATGGCTACACCTTC

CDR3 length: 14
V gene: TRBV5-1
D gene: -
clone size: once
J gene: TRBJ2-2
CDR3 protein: CASSLLANTGELFF
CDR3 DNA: TGCGCCAGCAGCTTACTAGCTAACACCGGGGAGCTGTTTTTT

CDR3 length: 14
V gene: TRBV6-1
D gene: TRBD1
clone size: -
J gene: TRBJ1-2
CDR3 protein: CASSEVQGRGGYTF
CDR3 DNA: TGTGCCAGCAGTGAAGTACAGGGGAGAGGTGGCTACACCTTC

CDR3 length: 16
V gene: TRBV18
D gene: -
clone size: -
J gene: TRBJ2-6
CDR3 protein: CASSPLAVSGANVLTF
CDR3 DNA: TGTGCCAGCTCACCCCTTGCGGTATCTGGGGCCAACGTCCTGACTTTC

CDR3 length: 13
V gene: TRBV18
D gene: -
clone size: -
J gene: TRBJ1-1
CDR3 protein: CASSSEGDTEAFF
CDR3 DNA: TGTGCCAGCTCATCCGAGGGTGACACTGAAGCTTTCTTT

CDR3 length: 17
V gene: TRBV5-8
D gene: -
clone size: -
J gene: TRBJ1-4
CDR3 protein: CASSSGPTGGANEKLFF
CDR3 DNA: TGTGCCAGCAGCTCCGGACCCACGGGAGGGGCTAATGAAAAACTGTTTTTT

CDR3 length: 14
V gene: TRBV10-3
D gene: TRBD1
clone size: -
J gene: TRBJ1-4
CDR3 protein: CAISSTGGEEKLFF
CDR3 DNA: TGTGCCATCAGTTCAACAGGGGGCGAAGAAAAACTGTTTTTT

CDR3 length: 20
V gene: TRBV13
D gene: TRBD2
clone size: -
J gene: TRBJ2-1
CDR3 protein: CASSLSPLAGGPGRYNEQFF
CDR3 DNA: TGTGCCAGCAGCCTCAGCCCACTAGCGGGGGGACCGGGTCGATACAATGAGCAGTTCTTC

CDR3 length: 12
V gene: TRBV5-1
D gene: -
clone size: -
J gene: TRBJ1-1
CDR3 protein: CASSGQGTEAFF
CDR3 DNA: TGCGCCAGCAGCGGGCAGGGGACTGAAGCTTTCTTT

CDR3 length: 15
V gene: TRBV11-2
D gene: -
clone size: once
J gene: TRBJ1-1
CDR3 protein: CASSLVRAGNTEAFF
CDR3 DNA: TGTGCCAGCAGCTTAGTACGAGCCGGGAACACTGAAGCTTTCTTT

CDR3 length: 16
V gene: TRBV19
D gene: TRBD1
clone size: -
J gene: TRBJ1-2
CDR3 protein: CASSRRGTGEGRGYTF
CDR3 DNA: TGTGCCAGTAGTCGACGCGGGACAGGGGAGGGGAGAGGCTACACCTTC

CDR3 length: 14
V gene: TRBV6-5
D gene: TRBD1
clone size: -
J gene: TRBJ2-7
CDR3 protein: CASRTGTGLYEQYF
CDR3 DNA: TGTGCCAGCCGGACCGGGACAGGACTTTACGAGCAGTACTTC

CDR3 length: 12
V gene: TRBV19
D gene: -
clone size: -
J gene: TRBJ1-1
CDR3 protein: CASSRAGGEAFF
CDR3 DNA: TGTGCCAGTAGTAGGGCGGGCGGTGAAGCTTTCTTT

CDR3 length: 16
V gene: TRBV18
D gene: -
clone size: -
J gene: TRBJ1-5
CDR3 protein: CASSPYAGMGNQPQHF
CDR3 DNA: TGTGCCAGCTCACCATACGCAGGGATGGGCAATCAGCCCCAGCATTTT

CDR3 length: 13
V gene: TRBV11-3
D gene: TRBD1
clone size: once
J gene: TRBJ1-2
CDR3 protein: CASSYRGTYGYTF
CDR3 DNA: TGTGCCAGCAGCTACAGGGGGACCTATGGCTACACCTTC

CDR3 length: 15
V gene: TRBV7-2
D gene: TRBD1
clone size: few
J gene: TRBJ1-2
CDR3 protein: CASSLGGTASFGYTF
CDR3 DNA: TGTGCCAGCAGCTTAGGCGGGACAGCTTCGTTTGGCTACACCTTC

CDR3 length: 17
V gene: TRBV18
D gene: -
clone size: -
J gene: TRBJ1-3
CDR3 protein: CASSLNDPGNSGNTIYF
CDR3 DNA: TGTGCCAGCTCACTCAACGACCCAGGGAACTCTGGAAACACCATATATTTT

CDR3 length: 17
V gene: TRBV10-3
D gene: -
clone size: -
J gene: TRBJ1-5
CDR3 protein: CAISESQGSSGNQPQHF
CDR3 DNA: TGTGCCATCAGTGAGTCACAGGGAAGCAGCGGCAATCAGCCCCAGCATTTT

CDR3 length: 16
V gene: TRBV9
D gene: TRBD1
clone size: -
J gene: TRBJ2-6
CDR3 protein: CASAGDRGPGANVLTF
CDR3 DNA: TGTGCCAGCGCAGGGGACAGGGGACCAGGGGCCAACGTCCTGACTTTC

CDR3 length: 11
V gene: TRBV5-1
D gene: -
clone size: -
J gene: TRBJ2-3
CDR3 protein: CASSFADTQYF
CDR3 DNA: TGCGCCAGCAGCTTCGCAGATACGCAGTATTTT

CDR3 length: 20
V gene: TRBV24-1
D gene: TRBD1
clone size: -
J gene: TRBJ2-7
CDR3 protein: CATSDLTSTEQQGATYEQYF
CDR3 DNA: TGTGCCACCAGTGACCTAACCAGCACAGAACAGCAGGGGGCCACCTACGAGCAGTACTTC

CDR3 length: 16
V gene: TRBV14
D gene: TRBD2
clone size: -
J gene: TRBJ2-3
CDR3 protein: CASSQTPSGGPDTQYF
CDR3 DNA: TGTGCCAGCAGCCAAACCCCGAGCGGGGGGCCTGATACGCAGTATTTT

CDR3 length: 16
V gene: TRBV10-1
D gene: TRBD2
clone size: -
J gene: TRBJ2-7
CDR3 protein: CASSEELAGDSYEQYF
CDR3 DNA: TGCGCCAGCAGTGAAGAGTTAGCGGGGGACTCCTACGAGCAGTACTTC

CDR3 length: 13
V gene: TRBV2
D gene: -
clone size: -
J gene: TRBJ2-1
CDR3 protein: CASRAPTWNEQFF
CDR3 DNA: TGTGCCAGCAGGGCCCCCACATGGAATGAGCAGTTCTTC

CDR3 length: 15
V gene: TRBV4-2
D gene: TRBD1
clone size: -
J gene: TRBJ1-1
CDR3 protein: CASSQPDRGYWEAFF
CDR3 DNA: TGTGCCAGCAGCCAGCCGGACAGGGGATACTGGGAAGCTTTCTTT

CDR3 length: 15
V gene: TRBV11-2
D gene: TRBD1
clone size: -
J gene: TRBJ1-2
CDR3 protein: CASSLATGVNYGYTF
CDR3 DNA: TGTGCCAGCAGCTTAGCGACAGGGGTTAACTATGGCTACACCTTC

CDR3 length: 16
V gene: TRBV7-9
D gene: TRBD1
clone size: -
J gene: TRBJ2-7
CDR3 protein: CASSFLEDRGAYEQYF
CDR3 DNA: TGTGCCAGCAGCTTTTTGGAGGACAGGGGCGCTTACGAGCAGTACTTC

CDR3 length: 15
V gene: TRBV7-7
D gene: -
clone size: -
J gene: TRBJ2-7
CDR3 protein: CASSLGGQGMYEQYF
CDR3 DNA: TGTGCCAGCAGCTTAGGGGGGCAGGGAATGTACGAGCAGTACTTC

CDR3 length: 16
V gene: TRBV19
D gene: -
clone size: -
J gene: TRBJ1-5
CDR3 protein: CASSSQKTGVNQPQHF
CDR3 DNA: TGTGCCAGTAGTTCGCAGAAGACAGGAGTGAATCAGCCCCAGCATTTT

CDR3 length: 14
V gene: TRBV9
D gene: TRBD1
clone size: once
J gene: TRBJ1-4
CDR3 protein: CASSGQGSFEKLFF
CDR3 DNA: TGTGCCAGCAGCGGACAGGGATCGTTTGAAAAACTGTTTTTT

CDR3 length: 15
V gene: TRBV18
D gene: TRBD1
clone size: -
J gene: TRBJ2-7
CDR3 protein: CASSPPGQGAEEQYF
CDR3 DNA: TGTGCCAGCTCACCACCGGGACAGGGGGCGGAGGAGCAGTACTTC

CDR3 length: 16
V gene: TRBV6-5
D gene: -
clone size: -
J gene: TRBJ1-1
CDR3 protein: CASSYPRGKGGTEAFF
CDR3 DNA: TGTGCCAGCAGTTACCCTCGTGGCAAAGGAGGCACTGAAGCTTTCTTT

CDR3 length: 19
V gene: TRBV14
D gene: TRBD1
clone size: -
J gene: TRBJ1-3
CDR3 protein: CASSQPPGQGGPNGNTIYF
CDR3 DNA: TGTGCCAGCAGCCAACCTCCGGGACAGGGGGGCCCGAATGGAAACACCATATATTTT

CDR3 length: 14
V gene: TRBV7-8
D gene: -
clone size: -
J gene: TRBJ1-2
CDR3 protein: CASSLTGSNYGYTF
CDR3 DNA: TGTGCCAGCAGCTTAACAGGGTCTAACTATGGCTACACCTTC

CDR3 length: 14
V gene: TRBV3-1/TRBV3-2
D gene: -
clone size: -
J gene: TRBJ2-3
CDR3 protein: CASSHRGMTDTQYF
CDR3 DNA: TGTGCCAGCAGCCACAGGGGAATGACAGATACGCAGTATTTT

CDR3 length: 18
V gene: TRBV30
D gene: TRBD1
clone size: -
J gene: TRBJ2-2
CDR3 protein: CAWSSPSAGQGFIGELFF
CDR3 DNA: TGTGCCTGGAGTTCCCCATCCGCGGGACAGGGATTCATCGGGGAGCTGTTTTTT

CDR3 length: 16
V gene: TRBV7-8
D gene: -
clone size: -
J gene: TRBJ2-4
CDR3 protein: CASSALEDGSVNIQYF
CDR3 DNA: TGTGCCAGCAGCGCTTTGGAGGACGGGTCGGTAAACATTCAGTACTTC

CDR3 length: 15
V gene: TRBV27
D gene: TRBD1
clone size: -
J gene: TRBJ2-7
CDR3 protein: CASSSPGQGAYEQYF
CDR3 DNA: TGTGCCAGCAGCTCCCCCGGACAGGGGGCCTACGAGCAGTACTTC

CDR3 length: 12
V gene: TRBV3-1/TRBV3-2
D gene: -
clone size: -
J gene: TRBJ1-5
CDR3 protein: CASSFVGGSQHF
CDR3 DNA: TGTGCCAGCAGTTTTGTGGGGGGGTCCCAGCATTTT

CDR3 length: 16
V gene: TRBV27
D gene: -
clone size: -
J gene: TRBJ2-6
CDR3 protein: CASSLGPGAGANVLTF
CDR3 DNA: TGTGCCAGCAGTTTAGGCCCTGGAGCTGGGGCCAACGTCCTGACTTTC

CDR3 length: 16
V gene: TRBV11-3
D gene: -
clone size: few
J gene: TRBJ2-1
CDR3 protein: CASSLGARGSYNEQFF
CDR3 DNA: TGTGCCAGCAGCTTAGGCGCCAGAGGATCCTACAATGAGCAGTTCTTC

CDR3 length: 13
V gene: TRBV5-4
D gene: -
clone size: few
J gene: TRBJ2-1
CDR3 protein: CASSSGQYNEQFF
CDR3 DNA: TGTGCCAGCAGCTCCGGACAGTACAATGAGCAGTTCTTC

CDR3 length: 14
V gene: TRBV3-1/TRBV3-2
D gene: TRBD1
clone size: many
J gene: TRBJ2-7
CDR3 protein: CASSLGQGAGEQYF
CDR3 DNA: TGTGCCAGCAGCCTGGGACAGGGGGCAGGCGAGCAGTACTTC

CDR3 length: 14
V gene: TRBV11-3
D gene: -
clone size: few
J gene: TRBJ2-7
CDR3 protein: CASSRGRESYEQYF
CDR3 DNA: TGTGCCAGCAGTCGGGGCCGGGAGTCCTACGAGCAGTACTTC

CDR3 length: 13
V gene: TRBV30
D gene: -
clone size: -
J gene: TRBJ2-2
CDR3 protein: CAWSVLNTGELFF
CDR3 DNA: TGTGCCTGGAGTGTACTAAACACCGGGGAGCTGTTTTTT